The 9 T cell receptor beta chains below were found in one sample sequenced in a study of cytomegalovirus exposure and HLA in healthy donors. The primer mix had 60 Vbeta and 13 Jbeta primers. Profiled with immunoSEQ multiplex PCR; TCRdb holds only in-frame clones, not every one. The sample gives roughly 84,000 clones, 60% to 85% of which show up once; around 6% is in the top ten. Sequences were obtained from PBMCs. These receptors were taken from a male donor in good health and CMV-seropositive.

This clone has only one observation. The chain couples TRBV11-1 to TRBJ1-1; D might be TRBD1 (5 bases). The V gene's germline CDR1 is SGHAT and CDR2 FQDESV (reference sequence). The CDR3 consists of 14 residues. V shed 2 bases and J shed 0 bases, with 7 bases lying between them. CDR3 region: CASSLSRVNTEAFF. The CDR3, as DNA: TGTGCCAGCAGCTTAAGCAGGGTGAACACTGAAGCTTTCTTT.

V and J are TRBV6-5 and TRBJ2-3, with a possible D match to TRBD2 (6 bases). Germline V CDR1 and CDR2: MNHEY, SVGAGI. Trimming removed 0 bases from V and 1 base from J, with 11 bases in between. The CDR3 covers 16 residues. The CDR3 nucleotides are TGTGCCAGCAGTTACTCAGGAGGGACGGGCACAGATACGCAGTATTTT. Residues: CASSYSGGTGTDTQYF.

The chain carries TRBV18 and TRBJ1-1, with D uncertain. The CDR3 totals 13 residues. Trimming shortened V by 3 bases and J by 9 bases, and 14 bases separated the two germline ends. CDR1 and CDR2 from the germline V gene are KGHSH and LQKENI. The CDR3 bases are TGTGCCAGCTCACCGTCCGCACTTGCTAAAGCTTTCTTT. Encoded protein: CASSPSALAKAFF. Filled out from reference TRBV18 and TRBJ1-1, the complete variable domain reads NAGVMQNPRHLVRRRGQEARLRCSPMKGHSHVYWYRQLPEEGLKFMVYLQKENIIDESGMPKERFSAEFPKEGPSILRIQQVVRGDSAAYFCASSPSALAKAFFGQGTRLTVV.

This chain joins TRBV13 and TRBJ1-1, with 8 positions matching TRBD1. The CDR3 sequence is 15 residues long. V lost 5 bases and J lost 11; bases outside the gene matches: 16. Germline-derived CDR1 and CDR2 are PRHDT and FYEKMQ (reference sequence). The CDR3 sequence is CASSPSMDRVCKAFF. Written as DNA, the CDR3 is TGTGCCAGCAGCCCCTCGATGGACAGGGTTTGTAAGGCTTTCTTT.

V gene TRBV30 combines with J gene TRBJ2-1; 8 bases line up with TRBD2. V trimming: 8 bases; J trimming: 7 bases; junction bases outside the gene matches: 16. CDR3 size: 15 residues. Germline CDR1 and CDR2: GTSNPN and SVGIG (reference sequence). CDR3 sequence (DNA): TGTGCCGGGTTGGGCGGAGCGGGAGAGTTAAATGAGCAGTTCTTC. Its translation: CAGLGGAGELNEQFF.

Turning to this clone: At the DNA level, this CDR3 is encoded by other sequences in the same sample as well. The CDR3 reads CASSFSSYNEQFF. The CDR3 DNA sequence: TGTGCCAGCAGTTTCAGCTCCTACAATGAGCAGTTCTTC. The J gene is TRBJ2-1, the V gene TRBV28; D gene uncertain. Germline V CDR1 and CDR2: MDHEN, SYDVKM. The CDR3 is 13 residues long. Between the trimmed V and J ends, which lost 3 bases and 0 bases, there was a span of 3 bases.

The chain employs TRBV30 and TRBJ1-3, with D unresolved. The V gene's germline CDR1 is GTSNPN and CDR2 SVGIG (reference sequence). The V end was cut by 7 bases, the J end by 2 bases, with 12 bases between. The CDR3 runs to 13 residues. Written as DNA, the CDR3 is TGTGCCTCATCAGGCGACACTGGAAACACCATATATTTT. Its translation: CASSGDTGNTIYF.

The chain couples TRBV5-4 to TRBJ2-1; TRBD2 is a possible D gene (5 bases). The CDR3 runs 16 residues. Germline CDR1 SGHNT, CDR2 YYREEE (reference sequence). Trimming shortened V by 7 bases and J by 5 bases, and 22 bases separated the two germline ends. CDR3 protein: CASRPLISRADNEQFF. The CDR3 DNA sequence: TGTGCCAGCCGTCCTCTCATTTCGAGGGCTGACAATGAGCAGTTCTTC.

The chain combines TRBV7-9 with TRBJ2-1; unclear D gene. CDR3 length: 13 amino acids. V was clipped by 1 base and J by 8 bases, with 9 bases between them. Germline CDR1 and CDR2: SEHNR and FQNEAQ (reference sequence). CDR3 residues: CASSLELSDEQFF. DNA of the CDR3: TGTGCCAGCAGCTTAGAACTTTCGGATGAGCAGTTCTTC. The complete variable domain, with remaining parts taken from reference TRBV7-9 and TRBJ2-1, reads DTGVSQNPRHKITKRGQNVTFRCDPISEHNRLYWYRQTLGQGPEFLTYFQNEAQLEKSRLLSDRFSAERPKGSFSTLEIQRTEQGDSAMYLCASSLELSDEQFFGPGTRLTVL.